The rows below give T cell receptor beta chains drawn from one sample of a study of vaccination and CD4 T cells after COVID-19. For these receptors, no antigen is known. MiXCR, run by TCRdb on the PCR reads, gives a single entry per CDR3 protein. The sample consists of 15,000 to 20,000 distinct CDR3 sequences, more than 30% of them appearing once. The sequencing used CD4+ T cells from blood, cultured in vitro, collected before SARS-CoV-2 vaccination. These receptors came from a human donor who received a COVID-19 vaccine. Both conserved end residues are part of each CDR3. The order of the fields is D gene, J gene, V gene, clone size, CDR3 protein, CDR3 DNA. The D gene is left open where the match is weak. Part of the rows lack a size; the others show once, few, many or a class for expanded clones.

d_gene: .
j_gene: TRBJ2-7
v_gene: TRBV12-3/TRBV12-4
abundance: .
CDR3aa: CASSPYDLGRLVPYEQYF
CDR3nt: TGTGCCAGCAGCCCCTACGACCTAGGAAGACTTGTCCCCTACGAGCAGTACTTC

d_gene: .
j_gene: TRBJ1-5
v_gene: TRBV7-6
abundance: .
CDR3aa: CASSSIPNQPQHF
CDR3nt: TGTGCCAGCAGCTCGATCCCCAATCAGCCCCAGCATTTT

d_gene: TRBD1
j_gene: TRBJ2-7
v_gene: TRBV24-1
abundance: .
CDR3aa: CATSDSGQATYEQYF
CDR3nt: TGTGCCACCAGTGATTCTGGACAGGCTACCTACGAGCAGTACTTC

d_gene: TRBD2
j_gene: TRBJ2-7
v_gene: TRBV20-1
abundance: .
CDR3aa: CSAQRGGRYEQYF
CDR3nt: TGCAGTGCTCAGCGGGGGGGCCGGTACGAGCAGTACTTC

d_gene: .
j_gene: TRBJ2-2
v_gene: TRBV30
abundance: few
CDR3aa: CAWSVVFSGELFF
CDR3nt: TGTGCCTGGAGTGTAGTGTTTTCCGGGGAGCTGTTTTTT

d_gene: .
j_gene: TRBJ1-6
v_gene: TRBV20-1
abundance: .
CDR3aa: CSARGQGGYYNSPLHF
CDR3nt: TGCAGTGCTAGAGGGCAGGGAGGATACTATAATTCACCCCTCCACTTT

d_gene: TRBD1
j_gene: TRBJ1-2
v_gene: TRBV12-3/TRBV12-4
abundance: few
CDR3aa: CASSFRDREAAGYTF
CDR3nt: TGTGCCAGCAGTTTTAGGGACAGGGAGGCAGCTGGCTACACCTTC

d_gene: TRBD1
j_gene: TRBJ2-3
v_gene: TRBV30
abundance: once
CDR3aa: CAWSHFDRVSDTQYF
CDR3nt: TGTGCCTGGAGTCACTTCGACAGGGTGAGCGATACGCAGTATTTT

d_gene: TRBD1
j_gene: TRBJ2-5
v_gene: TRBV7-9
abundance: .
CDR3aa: CASSSRTGEKETQYF
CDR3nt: TGTGCCAGCAGCTCAAGGACAGGGGAGAAGGAGACCCAGTACTTC

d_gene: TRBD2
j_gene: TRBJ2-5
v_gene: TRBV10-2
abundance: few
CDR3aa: CASSEGRGSSLQETQYF
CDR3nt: TGCGCCAGCAGTGAAGGGAGGGGCTCTAGCCTCCAAGAGACCCAGTACTTC

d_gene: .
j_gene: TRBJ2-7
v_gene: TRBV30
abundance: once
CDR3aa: CAWSVGPHEQYF
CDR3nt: TGTGCCTGGAGTGTAGGTCCCCACGAGCAGTACTTC

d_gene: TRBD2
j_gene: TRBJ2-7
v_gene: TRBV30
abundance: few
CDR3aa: CAWRISGVYEQYF
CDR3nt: TGTGCCTGGAGGATAAGCGGGGTCTACGAGCAGTACTTC

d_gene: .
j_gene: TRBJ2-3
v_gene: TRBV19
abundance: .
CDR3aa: CASSIVGAFTDTQYF
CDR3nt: TGTGCCAGTAGTATAGTGGGGGCGTTCACAGATACGCAGTATTTT

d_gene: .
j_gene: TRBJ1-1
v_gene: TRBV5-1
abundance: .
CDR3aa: CASSLRQGTNTEAFF
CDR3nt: TGCGCCAGCAGCTTGCGCCAGGGGACGAACACTGAAGCTTTCTTT

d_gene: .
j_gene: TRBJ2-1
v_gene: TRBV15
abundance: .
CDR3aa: CATSRDPATYNEQFF
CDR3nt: TGTGCCACCAGCAGAGATCCGGCCACCTACAATGAGCAGTTCTTC

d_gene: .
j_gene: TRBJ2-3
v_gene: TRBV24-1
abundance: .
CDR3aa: CATSALSRGDTQYF
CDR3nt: TGTGCCACCAGTGCCCTTAGCCGAGGGGATACGCAGTATTTT

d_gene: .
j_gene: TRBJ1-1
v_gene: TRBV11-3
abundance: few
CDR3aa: CASSLGHSVGTEAFF
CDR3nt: TGTGCCAGCAGCTTAGGACATTCCGTTGGCACTGAAGCTTTCTTT

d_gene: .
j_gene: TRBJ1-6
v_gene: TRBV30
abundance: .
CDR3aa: CAWSVRTGGTNSPLHF
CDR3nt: TGTGCCTGGAGTGTAAGGACGGGGGGTACGAATTCACCCCTCCACTTT

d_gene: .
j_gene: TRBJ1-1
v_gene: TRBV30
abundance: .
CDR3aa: CAWSMPGHRNTEAFF
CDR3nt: TGTGCCTGGAGTATGCCGGGACACCGGAACACTGAAGCTTTCTTT

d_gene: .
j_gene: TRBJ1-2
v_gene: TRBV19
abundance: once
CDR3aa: CASSHPAYGYTF
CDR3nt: TGTGCCAGTTCTCATCCGGCCTATGGCTACACCTTC

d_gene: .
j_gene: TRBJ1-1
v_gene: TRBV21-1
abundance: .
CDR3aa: CASSKEDVAKPGYIAMDTEAFF
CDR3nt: TGTGCCAGCAGCAAAGAAGACGTCGCCAAGCCAGGCTACATCGCCATGGACACTGAAGCTTTCTTT

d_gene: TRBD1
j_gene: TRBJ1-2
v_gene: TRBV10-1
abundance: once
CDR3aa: CASSDGTGGTF
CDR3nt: TGCGCCAGCAGTGATGGGACAGGGGGGACCTTC

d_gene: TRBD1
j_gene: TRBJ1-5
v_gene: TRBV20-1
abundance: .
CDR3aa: CSVLNRGIHSGNQPQHF
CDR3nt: TGCAGTGTCCTGAACAGGGGGATTCACTCTGGCAATCAGCCCCAGCATTTT